These 5 T cell receptor beta chains were all obtained from the same sample, sequenced in a study of blood T cell repertoires in COVID-19. Generated by immunoSEQ multiplex PCR, the TCRdb table keeps only in-frame clones and is missing some. The profile shows approximately 270,000 clones, 85% to 90% of them singletons. Source material: PBMCs or T cells enriched from blood (not recorded which). All receptors come from a woman aged 55-70 years who had recovered from COVID-19.

The chain combines TRBV6-5 with TRBJ1-1; possible D gene TRBD1, 6 bases. CDR1 is MNHEY and CDR2 is SVGAGI in the germline V gene. V was cut by 2 bases and J by 4 bases, with 11 bases left in between. The CDR3 consists of 14 residues. The CDR3 bases are TGTGCCAGCAGTTACGGGCAGGGGACCACTGAAGCTTTCTTT. The encoded protein is CASSYGQGTTEAFF.

V usage is TRBV11-2 and J usage is TRBJ2-1, with D possibly TRBD2 on 6 matching bases. The CDR3 covers 12 residues. With 5 bases removed from V and 6 bases from J, the gap between germline ends came to 8 bases. Germline V gene data show CDR1 as SGHAT and CDR2 as FQNNGV. CDR3 sequence (DNA): TGTGCCAGCAGCCATAGCGGCAATGAGCAGTTCTTC. This gives the protein CASSHSGNEQFF.

The chain recombines TRBV28 with TRBJ1-2; TRBD1 matches 8 bases. Trimming at V came to 5 bases and at J to 5 bases, leaving 1 base not matched to a gene. The CDR3 is made up of 12 amino acids. CDR1 and CDR2 from the germline V gene are MDHEN and SYDVKM. The DNA for the CDR3 is TGTGCCAGCAGTAACAGGGGGTATGGCTACACCTTC. This codes for CASSNRGYGYTF.

The chain has TRBV29-1 and TRBJ2-1; D may be TRBD1 (6 bases). The CDR3 contains 18 residues. Trimming pared 4 bases from V and 7 bases from J, leaving 29 bases between. Looked up from germline, CDR1 is SQVTM and CDR2 is ANQGSEA. DNA for the CDR3: TGCAGCGTTGCCCTTATCCGAGGGGGAGTGGGGTTTTCGAATGAGCAGTTCTTC. Translated, it gives CSVALIRGGVGFSNEQFF.

The rearrangement links TRBV28 to TRBJ1-2, with 9 bases fitting TRBD1. There are 13 residues in the CDR3. V lost 6 bases to trimming and J lost 10 bases; unmatched junction nucleotides: 9. CDR1 and CDR2 (germline): MDHEN, SYDVKM. The CDR3 spells CASSWDRAWDYTF. CDR3 in DNA: TGTGCCAGCAGCTGGGACAGGGCCTGGGACTACACCTTC.